Below, 9 T cell receptor beta chains from the same sample are listed, as sequenced in a study of CD8+ T cells in alopecia areata. Sequencing used cDNA as its template, made by extracting RNA and reverse transcribing it. Sequencing was performed with immunoSEQ multiplex PCR; in TCRdb, only in-frame clones are kept and a portion is missing. The sample contains under 350,000 clones, about three fifths of which appear only once. This sample's treatment: oral pan-JAK inhibitor, 5-10 mg twice daily. Specimen: CD4+ T cells sorted from blood, collected at week 24, from a patient treated with tofacitinib. The receptors originated from a human donor with alopecia areata.

The chain recombines TRBV9 with TRBJ1-2; a possible D gene is TRBD1 (6 bases). Trimming took 3 bases from V and 8 from J, leaving 8 bases between them. From germline, CDR1 is SGDLS and CDR2 YYNGEE. The CDR3 is 11 amino acids. CDR3 region: CASSAQGGYTF. The CDR3 bases are TGTGCCAGCAGCGCCCAGGGGGGCTACACCTTC.

This chain uses TRBV7-2 with TRBJ2-2; D remains unclear. Germline V gene lookup returns CDR1 SGHTA and CDR2 FQGNSA. There are 14 residues in the CDR3. Trimming pared 0 bases from V and 1 base from J, leaving 3 bases between. CDR3 nucleotide sequence: TGTGCCAGCAGCTTAGCAGGGAACACCGGGGAGCTGTTTTTT. Amino acid sequence: CASSLAGNTGELFF.

The gene calls are TRBV7-9 and TRBJ1-2, with D uncertain. The CDR3 totals 13 residues. The V and J ends lost 7 bases and 8 bases respectively, with 17 bases between them. Per the germline V gene, CDR1 is SEHNR and CDR2 is FQNEAQ (reference sequence). The DNA for the CDR3 is TGTGCCAGCACTCCAGAAGGATTTTCGGGCTACACCTTC. Translation: CASTPEGFSGYTF.

This clone was counted only a few times. The chain combines TRBV30 with TRBJ1-4; D gene unclear. The germline V gene has CDR1 GTSNPN and CDR2 SVGIG (reference sequence). The CDR3 is 10 amino acids. The V and J ends lost 6 bases and 7 bases respectively, with 6 bases between them. The CDR3 nucleotides read TGTGCCTGTACGGGTGAAAAACTGTTTTTT. It translates to CACTGEKLFF.

This clone was seen more than once but under ten times. The V and J genes are TRBV19 and TRBJ2-3; possible D gene TRBD2, 6 bases. Trimming stripped 6 bases from V and 1 base from J, with 17 bases between. This CDR3 is 16 amino acids long. The germline gives CDR1 LNHDA, CDR2 SQIVND (reference sequence). This chain's CDR3 is CASRQTSWLGTDTQYF. In DNA, the CDR3 is TGTGCCAGTAGACAGACTAGTTGGTTAGGCACAGATACGCAGTATTTT.

The chain has TRBV5-4 and TRBJ2-6; D remains ambiguous. The germline V gene encodes CDR1 SGHNT and CDR2 YYREEE (reference sequence). V lost 4 bases and J 1 base, leaving 12 bases between the germline ends. The length of the CDR3 is 16 residues. CDR3 residues: CASSPLLGSGANVLTF. CDR3 in DNA: TGTGCCAGCAGCCCGTTGTTAGGGTCTGGGGCCAACGTCCTGACTTTC.

The genes are TRBV29-1 and TRBJ1-3; 7 nucleotides agree with TRBD1. With 5 bases clipped from V and 5 bases from J, the junction kept 9 bases outside the gene matches. Germline lookup yields CDR1 SQVTM and CDR2 ANQGSEA. The CDR3 is 14 amino acids. The CDR3 loop is CSVTGEGGRNTIYF. CDR3 DNA: TGCAGCGTTACAGGGGAGGGTGGAAGAAACACCATATATTTT.

This clone was seen a handful of times. This chain links TRBV5-1 with TRBJ2-4, with 7 bases aligning to TRBD1. CDR1 is SGHRS, CDR2 YFSETQ, per germline. This CDR3 spans 15 amino acids. V lost 1 base, J lost 2 bases, and 3 bases stayed unmatched. The CDR3 is CASSLSGQPKNIQYF. For the CDR3, the DNA is TGCGCCAGCAGCTTGTCGGGACAGCCCAAAAACATTCAGTACTTC. The variable domain in full, completed from reference TRBV5-1 and TRBJ2-4, reads KAGVTQTPRYLIKTRGQQVTLSCSPISGHRSVSWYQQTPGQGLQFLFEYFSETQRNKGNFPGRFSGRQFSNSRSEMNVSTLELGDSALYLCASSLSGQPKNIQYFGAGTRLSVL.

V and J are TRBV30 and TRBJ2-3; D possibly matches TRBD1 or TRBD2 (5 bases each). Trimming left V 2 bases short and J 5 bases short, with 11 bases between. The CDR3 is made up of 13 amino acids. The germline CDR1 and CDR2 sequences are GTSNPN and SVGIG (reference sequence). The CDR3 nucleotides read TGTGCCTGGAGTTACCGGGACGGAGATACGCAGTATTTT. Its protein product is CAWSYRDGDTQYF.